Listed below are T cell receptor beta chains from one sample, sequenced in a study of regulatory dendritic cells for organ transplantation. TCRdb's copy holds only in-frame clones and misses some; the assay was immunoSEQ multiplex PCR. Among 25,000 to 35,000 clones, around 83% were seen once, and the ten largest hold approximately 0.1%. Sequenced material: naive CD4+ T cells from blood. These receptor sequences come from a human donor in good health. CDR3s include the opening cysteine and the closing phenylalanine or tryptophan. D genes are given only for firm matches. For some rows the clone size is stated as once, few or many, or as a class when expanded; others skip it.

NA,NA,TRBJ1-4,TRBV2,CASSQTNRLNEKLFF,TGTGCCAGCAGTCAAACAAACAGGTTAAATGAAAAACTGTTTTTT
TRBD1,NA,TRBJ2-3,TRBV10-3,CAISPSTGGTDTQYF,TGTGCCATCAGTCCCTCCACAGGGGGCACAGATACGCAGTATTTT
NA,NA,TRBJ2-4,TRBV15,CATSRDSGEAKNIQYF,TGTGCCACCAGCAGAGATTCAGGGGAAGCCAAAAACATTCAGTACTTC
NA,NA,TRBJ2-2,TRBV5-6,CASSLHRAVTGELFF,TGTGCCAGCAGCTTGCACAGGGCGGTCACCGGGGAGCTGTTTTTT
TRBD2,NA,TRBJ2-7,TRBV5-1,CASSLSPSGGQTYEQYF,TGCGCCAGCAGCTTGTCTCCTAGCGGGGGGCAAACCTACGAGCAGTACTTC
NA,NA,TRBJ2-1,TRBV18,CASSPQEGHPYNEQFF,TGTGCCAGCTCACCGCAAGAGGGACACCCCTACAATGAGCAGTTCTTC
NA,NA,TRBJ2-3,TRBV5-4,CASSLASGTDTQYF,TGTGCCAGCAGCTTGGCCAGCGGCACAGATACGCAGTATTTT
TRBD1,few,TRBJ1-6,TRBV7-6,CASSSRDREVAPLHF,TGTGCCAGCAGCTCCCGGGACAGGGAAGTTGCACCCCTCCACTTT
NA,NA,TRBJ2-3,TRBV7-9,CASSLDSDTDTQYF,TGTGCCAGCAGCTTAGATAGCGACACAGATACGCAGTATTTT
TRBD1,NA,TRBJ1-5,TRBV7-9,CASSLGTVGDRPQHF,TGTGCCAGCAGCTTGGGGACAGTGGGGGACCGGCCCCAGCATTTT
NA,NA,TRBJ1-1,TRBV9,CASSVETSNTEAFF,TGTGCCAGCAGCGTAGAAACATCGAACACTGAAGCTTTCTTT
TRBD2,NA,TRBJ2-5,TRBV7-2,CASSLNGGAETQYF,TGTGCCAGCAGCTTGAACGGGGGGGCAGAGACCCAGTACTTC
NA,once,TRBJ1-4,TRBV7-9,CASSPRESNEKLFF,TGTGCCAGCAGCCCTCGAGAATCTAATGAAAAACTGTTTTTT
NA,NA,TRBJ1-6,TRBV21-1,CASSTGEGRCSPLHF,TGTGCCAGCAGCACAGGGGAGGGAAGGTGTTCACCCCTCCACTTT
NA,few,TRBJ2-7,TRBV7-9,CASSPVQQGEQYF,TGTGCCAGCAGCCCGGTACAACAGGGCGAGCAGTACTTC
TRBD1,once,TRBJ2-5,TRBV7-9,CASSGPGQGKTQYF,TGTGCCAGCAGCGGCCCGGGACAGGGAAAGACCCAGTACTTC
TRBD1,NA,TRBJ2-5,TRBV6-5,CASSPRQGQETQYF,TGTGCCAGCAGTCCCCGACAGGGACAAGAGACCCAGTACTTC
TRBD1,NA,TRBJ2-3,TRBV5-1,CASSWFTGQGSSTDTQYF,TGCGCCAGCAGCTGGTTTACGGGACAGGGTTCGAGCACAGATACGCAGTATTTT
NA,few,TRBJ1-5,TRBV4-2,CASSQVGYGGNQPQHF,TGTGCCAGCAGCCAGGTAGGGTACGGGGGCAATCAGCCCCAGCATTTT
NA,NA,TRBJ1-6,TRBV6-5,CASSYIGRDNSPLHF,TGTGCCAGCAGTTACATCGGCAGGGATAATTCACCCCTCCACTTT
TRBD1,NA,TRBJ1-2,TRBV7-9,CATTGRGYTF,TGTGCCACGACAGGGCGCGGCTACACCTTC
NA,NA,TRBJ2-7,TRBV21-1,CASSRAGQNHSYEQYF,TGTGCCAGCAGCAGGGCAGGACAGAACCACTCCTACGAGCAGTACTTC
NA,NA,TRBJ2-7,TRBV14,CASSQSGMGQYF,TGTGCCAGCAGCCAATCAGGGATGGGGCAGTACTTC
NA,NA,TRBJ1-6,TRBV4-1,CASSQDYQRGAFRAPLHF,TGCGCCAGCAGCCAAGATTATCAACGGGGGGCGTTTAGGGCACCCCTCCACTTT
TRBD2,NA,TRBJ2-1,TRBV7-9,CASSLAGSGGANEQFF,TGTGCCAGCAGCTTAGCGGGAAGCGGGGGGGCTAATGAGCAGTTCTTC
NA,few,TRBJ1-1,TRBV21-1,CASIPGLVTEAFF,TGTGCCAGCATCCCAGGGTTGGTCACTGAAGCTTTCTTT
NA,NA,TRBJ2-7,TRBV9,CASSVEMGSFYEQYF,TGTGCCAGCAGCGTAGAAATGGGCAGCTTCTACGAGCAGTACTTC
NA,NA,TRBJ1-3,TRBV2,CASRGGAGLSGNTIYF,TGTGCCAGCAGGGGGGGGGCAGGGCTCTCTGGAAACACCATATATTTT
TRBD1,NA,TRBJ1-1,TRBV7-2,CASSFRQGNTEAFF,TGTGCCAGCAGCTTTAGACAGGGTAACACTGAAGCTTTCTTT
TRBD1,few,TRBJ2-7,TRBV12-5,CASAGQGRSEQYF,TGTGCTAGTGCCGGACAGGGACGATCCGAGCAGTACTTC
NA,NA,TRBJ1-2,TRBV4-2,CASSPEVAGLTF,TGTGCCAGCAGCCCCGAGGTAGCGGGGCTAACCTTC
NA,NA,TRBJ2-5,TRBV19,CASSTRGGGGETQYF,TGTGCCAGTAGTACCCGGGGGGGAGGGGGCGAGACCCAGTACTTC
NA,NA,TRBJ2-7,TRBV7-2,CASSPPVSYEQYF,TGTGCCAGCAGCCCCCCCGTCTCCTACGAGCAGTACTTC
NA,NA,TRBJ1-1,TRBV7-2,CASSFGRAGNTEAFF,TGTGCCAGCAGCTTTGGGCGGGCGGGGAACACTGAAGCTTTCTTT
NA,NA,TRBJ2-7,TRBV6-6,CASSSNRVRSYEQYF,TGTGCCAGCAGTTCTAACCGGGTCCGGTCGTACGAGCAGTACTTC
TRBD1,NA,TRBJ1-4,TRBV9,CASSVEGAKNEKLFF,TGTGCCAGCAGCGTAGAGGGGGCGAAGAATGAAAAACTGTTTTTT
TRBD1,NA,TRBJ1-2,TRBV7-2,CASSLVAGGAPDGYTF,TGTGCCAGCAGCTTAGTGGCAGGGGGCGCCCCTGATGGCTACACCTTC
NA,once,TRBJ1-2,TRBV10-3,CAATGGTYGYTF,TGTGCCGCGACCGGGGGAACCTATGGCTACACCTTC
NA,NA,TRBJ2-1,TRBV5-1,CASSLDRNEQFF,TGCGCCAGCAGCTTGGATCGCAATGAGCAGTTCTTC
NA,NA,TRBJ2-5,TRBV5-1,CASSLADTEETQYF,TGCGCCAGCAGCTTGGCGGACACAGAAGAGACCCAGTACTTC
NA,NA,TRBJ1-3,TRBV25-1,CASSGSGFLGGNTIYF,TGTGCCAGCAGTGGATCAGGTTTCTTGGGCGGAAACACCATATATTTT
NA,once,TRBJ2-7,TRBV11-2,CASSSGQNYEQYF,TGTGCCAGCAGCTCCGGACAGAACTACGAGCAGTACTTC
TRBD2,NA,TRBJ2-2,TRBV2,CASSEYGLANTGELFF,TGTGCCAGCAGTGAGTATGGACTAGCGAACACCGGGGAGCTGTTTTTT
NA,NA,TRBJ1-3,TRBV21-1,CASIRQGVRGNTIYF,TGTGCCAGCATACGACAGGGGGTTCGGGGAAACACCATATATTTT
TRBD1,NA,TRBJ2-2,TRBV6-6,CASSSPGQGNTGELFF,TGTGCCAGCAGTTCCCCGGGACAGGGGAACACCGGGGAGCTGTTTTTT
TRBD2,once,TRBJ2-3,TRBV5-1,CASSGSAAGGPADTQYF,TGCGCCAGCAGCGGCTCCGCCGCGGGGGGGCCGGCAGATACGCAGTATTTT
NA,NA,TRBJ2-2,TRBV7-6,CASSLAPGPHTGELFF,TGTGCCAGCAGCTTAGCGCCAGGGCCCCACACCGGGGAGCTGTTTTTT
TRBD2,NA,TRBJ2-5,TRBV2,CASSGLAGGLGETQYF,TGTGCCAGCAGTGGCCTAGCGGGGGGGCTAGGAGAGACCCAGTACTTC